The clone carrying this TCR beta chain was counted only a few times. This entry belongs to a study of shared clonotypes between healthy human individuals. V lost 0 bases to trimming and J lost 4 bases, with 12 bases between them. This CDR3 comprises 15 residues. The germline V gene encodes CDR1 MNHEY and CDR2 SVGAGI. The assay was immunoSEQ multiplex PCR, and TCRdb's table has in-frame clones only and misses some. The data hold about a million clones, with roughly 70% observed a single time. The sequence was collected from a man younger than 30 in good health. The rearrangement joins TRBV6-5 to TRBJ1-2; D remains ambiguous. What was sequenced was memory CD4+ T cells sorted from blood. Subset here: CD45RA-negative fraction. In DNA, the CDR3 is TGTGCCAGCAGTTACTCGGAGCCCGAGTCCTATGGCTACACCTTC. Its protein is CASSYSEPESYGYTF.